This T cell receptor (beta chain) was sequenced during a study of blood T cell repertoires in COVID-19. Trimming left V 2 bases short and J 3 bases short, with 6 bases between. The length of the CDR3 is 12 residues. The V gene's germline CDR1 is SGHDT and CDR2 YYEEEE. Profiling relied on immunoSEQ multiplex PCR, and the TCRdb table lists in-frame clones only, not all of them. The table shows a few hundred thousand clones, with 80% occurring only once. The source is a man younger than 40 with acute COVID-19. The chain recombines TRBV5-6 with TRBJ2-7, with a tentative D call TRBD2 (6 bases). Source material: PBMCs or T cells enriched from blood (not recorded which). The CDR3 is CASSFGGYEQYF. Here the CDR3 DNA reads TGTGCCAGCAGCTTCGGGGGCTACGAGCAGTACTTC.